This T cell receptor (beta chain) was identified in a study of Graves' ophthalmopathy and Graves' hyperthyroidism. Germline CDR1 is ENHRY and CDR2 is SYGVKD. Trimming took 4 bases from V and 5 from J, leaving 8 bases between them. The CDR3 is made up of 12 amino acids. In its sample, this clonotype was seen a few times. The authors amplified TCR beta CDR3 regions from RNA transcripts. First-round RT-PCR relied on HTBI primers, and a second-round multiplex PCR came next. TCRdb used MiXCR to reprocess the multiplex PCR reads, holding one entry per CDR3 protein. Of 400,000 to 500,000 distinct CDR3 sequences in the sample, approximately 21% were seen once.

Input material: peripheral blood. The chain combines TRBV10-3 with TRBJ2-5; D perhaps matches TRBD2 (5 bases). This clonotype was sampled from a woman aged 18-29 years with stable Graves' hyperthyroidism. CDR3 sequence (DNA): TGTGCCATCAGTGTCAAGCGGGAGACCCAGTACTTC. This encodes CAISVKRETQYF.